A single sample gave rise to the 10 T cell receptor beta chains below, sequenced in a study of T-cell memory formation after mild COVID-19. TCRdb itself ran the 5' RACE reads through MiXCR, one entry per CDR3 protein. The profile shows around 400,000 distinct CDR3 sequences, 24% of them singletons. Sequencing was carried out using PBMCs or a T cell subset sorted from them (not recorded which). These receptors were obtained from an adult woman who had mild COVID-19 (a few samples of this study predate the infection). Cell type and time point are not known.

This clonotype was picked up a small number of times. The chain is built from TRBV7-9 and TRBJ1-1, with a tentative D call TRBD1 (5 bases). The length of the CDR3 is 14 residues. CDR1 and CDR2 (germline): SEHNR, FQNEAQ (reference sequence). Trimming left V 5 bases short and J 4 bases short, with 14 bases between. CDR3 sequence reads: CASSLTPGLTEAFF. CDR3 nucleotide sequence: TGTGCCAGCAGCCTGACACCGGGACTCACTGAAGCTTTCTTT.

The chain couples TRBV7-9 to TRBJ1-2; the D is unclear. Germline V gene lookup returns CDR1 SEHNR and CDR2 FQNEAQ (reference sequence). The CDR3 totals 16 residues. V gave up 3 bases and J gave up 5 bases, with 19 bases separating them. In DNA form, the CDR3 reads TGTGCCAGCAGCTTCCTACTCTCGGGAAGGGAGTATGGCTACACCTTC. Protein: CASSFLLSGREYGYTF.

This clonotype was picked up many times. The rearrangement joins TRBV12-3 or TRBV12-4 to TRBJ2-1, with 12 nucleotides matching TRBD2. This CDR3 has 15 amino acids. V gave up 4 bases and J gave up 7 bases; unmatched junction bases: 5. The CDR3 is CASSWTSGALNEQFF. The CDR3 DNA is TGTGCCAGCAGTTGGACTAGCGGGGCCTTAAATGAGCAGTTCTTC.

The rearrangement uses TRBV4-3 and TRBJ1-2, with 11 bases aligning to TRBD1. Germline V CDR1 and CDR2: LGHNA, YSLEER. The CDR3 has 16 amino acids. The ends lost 5 bases at V and 8 bases at J; junction bases unmatched: 13. CDR3 in amino acids: CASSYGYQDRGRGYTF. CDR3 in DNA: TGCGCCAGCAGCTACGGTTATCAGGACAGGGGGCGCGGCTACACCTTC.

The gene calls are TRBV24-1 and TRBJ2-1; D perhaps matches TRBD1 (6 bases). The CDR3 is made up of 13 amino acids. V shed 8 bases and J shed 4 bases, with 11 bases lying between them. The germline gives CDR1 KGHDR, CDR2 SFDVKD. This chain's CDR3 is CATMGTNYNEQFF. The CDR3 coding sequence is TGTGCCACCATGGGGACAAATTACAATGAGCAGTTCTTC.

CDR3 bases: TGTGCCAGCAGCTTAGCTGCGGGAGTTCTGTTCTTC. Residues: CASSLAAGVLFF. The J gene is TRBJ2-1, the V gene TRBV7-2; the match to TRBD2 covers 7 bases. CDR3 length: 12 amino acids. Germline-derived CDR1 and CDR2 are SGHTA and FQGNSA. V shed 0 bases and J 15 bases; nucleotides not matched to a gene: 5.

This clonotype has a handful of counts. The chain links TRBV29-1 to TRBJ1-2, with TRBD1 identical over 7 bases. From germline, CDR1 is SQVTM and CDR2 ANQGSEA. The CDR3 extends over 13 amino acids. The J segment lost 0 bases and the V segment lost 5 bases, leaving 3 bases of the junction unmatched. CDR3 coding DNA: TGCAGCGTTTCGACAGGGACTAACTATGGCTACACCTTC. This sequence encodes CSVSTGTNYGYTF.

This clonotype has just a few counts. As DNA, the CDR3 is TGCGCCAGCAGCATAGATGACAATGAGCAGTTCTTC. Translated, it gives CASSIDDNEQFF. The V gene is TRBV5-1, the J gene TRBJ2-1; D gene ambiguous. This CDR3 is built from 12 residues. V lost 4 bases, J lost 5 bases, and 7 bases lay in between. Germline CDR1 is SGHRS and CDR2 is YFSETQ.

The chain joins TRBV18 to TRBJ1-1, with 7 bases matching TRBD1. Germline CDR1 KGHSH, CDR2 LQKENI. The V segment lost 4 bases and the J segment 2 bases; nucleotides outside the gene matches: 7. The CDR3 sequence is 15 residues long. CDR3 protein: CASSRDSYLNTEAFF. The DNA for the CDR3 is TGTGCCAGCTCACGGGACAGCTATCTCAACACTGAAGCTTTCTTT.

This clonotype has only a few counts. This chain uses TRBV20-1 with TRBJ1-1; D is possibly TRBD1 (5 bases). Germline CDR1 reads DFQATT; CDR2 reads SNEGSKA (reference sequence). V gave up 8 bases and J gave up 5 bases, with 15 bases separating them. This CDR3 comprises 12 residues. As DNA, the CDR3 is TGCAGTTCTGACCCCTGGGGGACTGAAGCTTTCTTT. Translated, it gives CSSDPWGTEAFF.